These T cell receptor beta chains were read from a single sample in a study of blood T cell repertoires in COVID-19. Profiling relied on immunoSEQ multiplex PCR, and the TCRdb table lists in-frame clones only, not all of them. The table records 80,000 or so clones, around four fifths of them present only once. The specimen was peripheral blood. The receptors here all came from a human donor in a cohort sampled during active COVID-19. Each CDR3 is given without its conserved first and last residue.

J: TRBJ1-5
V: TRBV19
CDR3: ASSRQNLSNQPQH

J: TRBJ1-2
V: TRBV10-3
CDR3: AISLQENYGYT

J: TRBJ1-5
V: TRBV19
CDR3: ASSTTGRNQPQH

J: TRBJ2-3
V: TRBV6-5
CDR3: ASSSGRYTQY

J: TRBJ1-4
V: TRBV28
CDR3: ASTFRQGFNEKLF

J: TRBJ2-2
V: TRBV6-1
CDR3: ASSERGQGGTGELF

J: TRBJ2-7
V: TRBV27
CDR3: ASSSRAGGPHEQY

J: TRBJ2-2
V: TRBV28
CDR3: ASSLAGQGHAGELF

J: TRBJ1-1
V: TRBV19
CDR3: ASRPQGATEAF

J: TRBJ1-1
V: TRBV19
CDR3: ASSIGGAMNTEAF

J: TRBJ1-1
V: TRBV19
CDR3: ASIEGALGTEAF

J: TRBJ1-5
V: TRBV19
CDR3: ASRGQGNQPQH

J: TRBJ1-4
V: TRBV30
CDR3: AWSREGTSVNEKLF

J: TRBJ2-3
V: TRBV30
CDR3: AWSVLGGYSTDTQY

J: TRBJ1-1
V: TRBV13
CDR3: ASSLYQGRDTEAF

J: TRBJ2-7
V: TRBV5-4
CDR3: ASSLRLAGDNEQY

J: TRBJ2-5
V: TRBV5-1
CDR3: ASSPAAGQVALGQETQY

J: TRBJ1-1
V: TRBV6-5
CDR3: ASTSGGTGRPEAF

J: TRBJ1-2
V: TRBV6-1
CDR3: ASSEARTRGFGGYT

J: TRBJ1-1
V: TRBV3-1/TRBV3-2
CDR3: ASSQEFLNTEAF